Here is one T cell receptor (beta chain) with its context. Its cognate antigen is unknown. This entry belongs to a study of identical twins. Overall study results and limits: Sequences that were out-of-frame, alpha and twin-shared displayed an excess of low generation probability.

Unique molecular identifiers were present on the cDNA, and a universal primer site came from template switching. TCRdb processed the 5' RACE reads anew with MiXCR; each CDR3 protein has one entry. The data show 230,000 or so distinct CDR3 sequences, approximately 8.3% seen once. The CDR3 runs to 19 residues. The germline gives CDR1 LGHNT, CDR2 FRNRAP. V lost 5 bases to trimming and J lost 0 bases; unmatched junction nucleotides: 14. The same sample was also studied in work on yellow fever vaccine responses in identical twins.

The sample taken for sequencing was CD8+ T cells sorted from blood. This clonotype originated in a woman younger than 30 in good health. This chain joins TRBV12-5 and TRBJ2-3; TRBD2 agrees at 10 bases. CDR3 nucleotide sequence: TGTGCTAGTGGTATACCGGGACAGCTACTAGCGGGGAGCACAGATACGCAGTATTTT. Residues: CASGIPGQLLAGSTDTQYF. The full variable domain, its missing parts supplied by reference TRBV12-5 and TRBJ2-3, is DARVTQTPRHKVTEMGQEVTMRCQPILGHNTVFWYRQTMMQGLELLAYFRNRAPLDDSGMPKDRFSAEMPDATLATLKIQPSEPRDSAVYFCASGIPGQLLAGSTDTQYFGPGTRLTVL.